The 20 T cell receptor beta chains presented below share a single source sample, sequenced in a study of response to subunit inactivated influenza vaccine. A single record per CDR3 protein comes from TCRdb applying MiXCR to the RT-PCR reads. This sample has roughly 570,000 distinct CDR3 sequences; over 10% occur once, and the top ten carry around 12%. The source was PBMCs from blood, collected roughly 48 days after vaccination. The receptors come from a man in his forties or fifties who received an inactivated influenza vaccine.

The gene calls are TRBV20-1 and TRBJ1-6; a weak D match, TRBD1 (5 bases). Germline CDR1 is DFQATT and CDR2 is SNEGSKA (reference sequence). This CDR3 has 16 amino acids. The V gene lost 5 bases and the J gene lost 0 bases, with 14 bases spanning the gap. The CDR3 sequence is CSARREGSSYNSPLHF. The CDR3, as DNA: TGCAGTGCTCGGAGGGAGGGGAGCTCCTATAATTCACCCCTCCACTTT.

This clonotype has just a few counts. The chain couples TRBV10-3 to TRBJ2-1, with D perhaps TRBD1 (5 bases). Trimming left V 0 bases short and J 8 bases short, with 11 bases between. The CDR3 is made up of 14 amino acids. Looked up from germline, CDR1 is ENHRY and CDR2 is SYGVKD. The CDR3 bases are TGTGCCATCAGTGAGTCTTCCCAGGGCTATGAGCAGTTCTTC. It encodes CAISESSQGYEQFF.

The chain carries TRBV12-3 or TRBV12-4 and TRBJ1-3; a possible D gene is TRBD1 (6 bases). Trimming took off 10 bases at V and 2 bases at J, with 15 bases between the two ends. The CDR3 is made up of 14 amino acids. The CDR3 spells CAIATGFAGNTIYF. In DNA, the CDR3 is TGTGCCATTGCGACAGGTTTCGCTGGAAACACCATATATTTT.

The rearrangement joins TRBV6-2 or TRBV6-3 to TRBJ2-6; no firm D call. Germline CDR1 reads MNHEY; CDR2 reads SVGEGT. Trimming left V 0 bases short and J 0 bases short, with 9 bases between. This CDR3 contains 17 residues. CDR3 DNA: TGTGCCAGCAGTTACTCGTTCTGGGTCTCTGGGGCCAACGTCCTGACTTTC. This translates into CASSYSFWVSGANVLTF.

The CDR3 nucleotides read TGCAGTGCTAGAAGCCAGACTTCCTACGAGCAGTACTTC. It codes for CSARSQTSYEQYF. The gene calls are TRBV20-1 and TRBJ2-7; D gene ambiguous. The CDR3 is made up of 13 amino acids. V lost 2 bases, J lost 1 base, and 9 bases lay in between. Germline assignment: CDR1 DFQATT and CDR2 SNEGSKA (reference sequence).

The chain uses TRBV20-1 and TRBJ2-7; 8 positions match TRBD2. V trimming: 6 bases; J trimming: 0 bases; junction bases outside the gene matches: 19. There are 18 residues in the CDR3. In germline, CDR1 is DFQATT, CDR2 SNEGSKA (reference sequence). The CDR3 sequence is CSAPPNPLLAVISYEQYF. DNA of the CDR3: TGCAGTGCCCCACCAAACCCTTTACTAGCGGTGATCTCCTACGAGCAGTACTTC.

The CDR3: CASSVGGVNEKLFF. The CDR3 nucleotides are TGCGCCAGCAGTGTCGGGGGTGTTAATGAAAAACTGTTTTTT. The gene calls are TRBV5-1 and TRBJ1-4; a possible D gene is TRBD1 (5 bases). The CDR3 is made up of 14 amino acids. The V gene lost 5 bases and the J gene lost 4 bases, with 12 bases spanning the gap. The germline V gene encodes CDR1 SGHRS and CDR2 YFSETQ. The full variable domain, completed using reference TRBV5-1 and TRBJ1-4, is KAGVTQTPRYLIKTRGQQVTLSCSPISGHRSVSWYQQTPGQGLQFLFEYFSETQRNKGNFPGRFSGRQFSNSRSEMNVSTLELGDSALYLCASSVGGVNEKLFFGSGTQLSVL.

The chain joins TRBV29-1 to TRBJ2-7; D unresolved. This CDR3 comprises 13 residues. Germline V lookup: CDR1 SQVTM, CDR2 ANQGSEA. Trimming shortened V by 1 base and J by 1 base, and 8 bases separated the two germline ends. CDR3 nucleotides: TGCAGCGTTGAAGCCAGCAGTTCCTACGAGCAGTACTTC. Its protein product is CSVEASSSYEQYF.

Points on this clonotype: This is likely a read error, given that the CDR3 carries no conserved phenylalanine or tryptophan at its end. The chain uses TRBV27 and TRBJ2-7; possibly TRBD1 for D (6 bases). This CDR3 spans 14 amino acids. Per the germline V gene, CDR1 is MNHEY and CDR2 is SMNVEV (reference sequence). V was cut by 2 bases and J by 0 bases, with 8 bases left in between. The CDR3 is CASSLNRDSYEQYL. The CDR3 nucleotides are TGTGCCAGCAGTTTAAACAGGGACTCCTACGAGCAGTACTTG.

The rearrangement joins TRBV12-3 or TRBV12-4 to TRBJ2-2, with 7 nucleotides matching TRBD2. CDR3 length equals 18 residues. Trimming removed 11 bases from V and 1 base from J; junction bases left unmatched: 19. CDR3 DNA sequence: TGTGCCCTCTGTTCCTGGACTAGTTCCGGTTGGAACACCGGGGAGCTGTTTTTT. Translating it yields CALCSWTSSGWNTGELFF.

This clonotype came up a few times. The chain has TRBV7-2 and TRBJ2-3, with 7 positions matching TRBD2. The CDR3 spans 15 residues. Germline assignment: CDR1 SGHTA and CDR2 FQGNSA. V lost 7 bases, J lost 0 bases, and 7 bases stayed unmatched. The CDR3 protein is CASKPSGVSTDTQYF. The CDR3 DNA sequence: TGTGCCAGCAAGCCCAGCGGGGTTAGCACAGATACGCAGTATTTT.

The chain couples TRBV20-1 to TRBJ2-1; 7 bases match TRBD2. The CDR3 length is 14 residues. V was pared by 6 bases and J by 2 bases, with 7 bases of the junction left unmatched. The V gene's germline CDR1 is DFQATT and CDR2 SNEGSKA (reference sequence). CDR3 DNA: TGCAGTGCCCTCGTAGCGGGCGCCTACAATGAGCAGTTCTTC. Residues: CSALVAGAYNEQFF.

The chain carries TRBV5-1 and TRBJ2-2, with 7 positions matching TRBD1. Germline V CDR1 and CDR2: SGHRS, YFSETQ. The CDR3 is 14 residues long. Losses at the gene ends were 6 bases for V and 6 bases for J; bases not matched to a gene: 8. The DNA for the CDR3 is TGCGCCAGCACCTATCAAGGGGGCCCCGGGGAGCTGTTTTTT. It codes for CASTYQGGPGELFF.

The CDR3 nucleotides read TGCAGCGTTGACAAGAACACTGAAGCTTTCTTT. This encodes CSVDKNTEAFF. The chain has TRBV29-1 and TRBJ1-1; no reliable D call. Germline lookup yields CDR1 SQVTM and CDR2 ANQGSEA. This CDR3 comprises 11 residues. The V end lost 3 bases, the J end lost 1 base, and 3 bases lay between the germline ends.

V usage is TRBV5-1 and J usage is TRBJ2-5; a weak D match, TRBD1 (6 bases). With 9 bases removed from V and 9 bases from J, the gap between germline ends came to 18 bases. CDR3 length equals 12 residues. Per the germline V gene, CDR1 is SGHRS and CDR2 is YFSETQ. Here the CDR3 reads CAKKGHPTAQYF. The CDR3 region has the DNA TGCGCCAAAAAGGGACACCCAACGGCCCAGTACTTC. The variable domain in full, completed from reference TRBV5-1 and TRBJ2-5, reads KAGVTQTPRYLIKTRGQQVTLSCSPISGHRSVSWYQQTPGQGLQFLFEYFSETQRNKGNFPGRFSGRQFSNSRSEMNVSTLELGDSALYLCAKKGHPTAQYFGPGTRLLVL.

This clonotype has ten or more counts. The chain couples TRBV5-1 to TRBJ2-7; tentatively, D is TRBD1 (6 bases). Germline V gives CDR1 SGHRS, CDR2 YFSETQ. CDR3 length equals 18 residues. V was clipped by 1 base and J by 1 base, with 21 bases between them. The CDR3 coding sequence is TGCGCCAGCAGCTTGTCCGATATACAGGGACCACAGTCCTACGAGCAGTACTTC. The encoded protein is CASSLSDIQGPQSYEQYF. The full variable domain, with the rest looked up from reference TRBV5-1 and TRBJ2-7, is KAGVTQTPRYLIKTRGQQVTLSCSPISGHRSVSWYQQTPGQGLQFLFEYFSETQRNKGNFPGRFSGRQFSNSRSEMNVSTLELGDSALYLCASSLSDIQGPQSYEQYFGPGTRLTVT.

This clonotype was seen a few times. The CDR3 loop reads CASSQVRGSGPQHF. The CDR3 coding sequence is TGTGCCAGCAGCCAAGTCCGGGGATCGGGGCCCCAGCATTTT. The chain has TRBV3-1 and TRBJ1-5; D remains unclear. This CDR3 contains 14 residues. V dropped 1 base and J dropped 9 bases, with 13 bases sitting between them. The V gene's germline CDR1 is LGHDT and CDR2 YNNKEL (reference sequence).

This clonotype was seen repeatedly, ten times or more. This chain connects TRBV5-1 to TRBJ2-3; 9 bases agree with TRBD1. Trimming removed 3 bases from V and 0 bases from J; junction bases left unmatched: 5. In germline, CDR1 is SGHRS, CDR2 YFSETQ. The CDR3 totals 16 residues. The CDR3 sequence is CASSSNRGPSTDTQYF. CDR3 DNA sequence: TGCGCCAGCAGCTCCAACAGGGGGCCTAGCACAGATACGCAGTATTTT. Using reference TRBV5-1 and TRBJ2-3 for the parts outside the CDR3, the full variable domain is KAGVTQTPRYLIKTRGQQVTLSCSPISGHRSVSWYQQTPGQGLQFLFEYFSETQRNKGNFPGRFSGRQFSNSRSEMNVSTLELGDSALYLCASSSNRGPSTDTQYFGPGTRLTVL.

The CDR3, as DNA: TGTGCCAGCACTGAGTCAACGGGGGGCTGGGAGACCCAGTACTTC. This codes for CASTESTGGWETQYF. V and J are TRBV5-5 and TRBJ2-5; perhaps TRBD2 as D (7 bases). Trimming pared 6 bases from V and 5 bases from J, leaving 20 bases between. The germline V gene encodes CDR1 SGHKS and CDR2 YYEKEE (reference sequence). CDR3 size: 15 residues.

This clonotype came up a few times. V is TRBV5-5 and J is TRBJ2-3, with TRBD1 matching 9 bases. The CDR3 has 15 amino acids. Unmatched junction bases numbered 7, after V lost 2 bases and J lost 6 bases. The germline V gene has CDR1 SGHKS and CDR2 YYEKEE (reference sequence). The CDR3 loop is CASSFSGTGRDTQYF. The DNA for the CDR3 is TGTGCCAGCAGCTTTTCCGGGACAGGGAGGGATACGCAGTATTTT.